These T cell receptor beta chains were read from a single sample in a study of blood T cell repertoires in COVID-19. Some clones are missing from TCRdb's copy, which holds only in-frame ones; the method was immunoSEQ multiplex PCR. This sample has some 510,000 clones, with 88% found just once. The sample comprised PBMCs or T cells enriched from blood (not recorded which). All receptors come from a woman in her forties who had recovered from COVID-19. Each CDR3 is given with its conserved first and last residue. The D gene is left open where the match is weak. Clone size appears in some rows only: once, few, many, or a class for an expanded clone.

TRBV10-1	TRBJ2-7	NA	NA	TGCGCCAGCAGTGATGGGCAGACCTACGAGCAGTACTTC	CASSDGQTYEQYF
TRBV7-8	TRBJ1-2	NA	NA	TGTGCCAGCAGCAACCCGGCGGGGGAAGGCTATGGCTACACCTTC	CASSNPAGEGYGYTF
TRBV25-1	TRBJ1-2	NA	NA	TGTGCCAGCAGTGAATACCGGACAGACCTAGCTAACTATGGCTACACCTTC	CASSEYRTDLANYGYTF
TRBV19	TRBJ1-1	NA	NA	TGTGCCAGTAGTGAGGCGGGGTTAAGAGCTTTCTTT	CASSEAGLRAFF
TRBV15	TRBJ2-2	NA	NA	TGTGCCACCAGCGGTACAGGGCCGAGTGGCGGGGAGCTGTTTTTT	CATSGTGPSGGELFF
TRBV19	TRBJ2-2	TRBD2	NA	TGTGCCAGTAGGCCGGGGACTAGCGGGGGCCATCCGGGCACCGGGGAGCTGTTTTTT	CASRPGTSGGHPGTGELFF
TRBV3-1/TRBV3-2	TRBJ2-5	TRBD1	NA	TGTGCCAGCAGCCAATTCCGGGACAGGGTTCAAGAGACCCAGTACTTC	CASSQFRDRVQETQYF
TRBV2	TRBJ1-2	TRBD1	NA	TGTGCCAGCAGTGGGGGGGACAGGTCAACGCGGGGCTACACCTTC	CASSGGDRSTRGYTF
TRBV4-1	TRBJ2-7	NA	few	TGCGCCAGCAGCCAAGTTTTCAGTTCCTACGAGCAGTACTTC	CASSQVFSSYEQYF
TRBV2	TRBJ1-4	NA	once	TGTGCCAGCAGTGAAGCCTTTACCGGTAATGAAAAGCTGTTTTTT	CASSEAFTGNEKLFF
TRBV27	TRBJ2-1	TRBD2	NA	TGTGCCAGCACCACTGATACTAGCGGGAAGAAAGAGCAGTTCTTC	CASTTDTSGKKEQFF
TRBV5-6	TRBJ2-7	NA	NA	TGTGCCAGCAGCTCCAGACAGGCCTACGAGCAGTACTTC	CASSSRQAYEQYF
TRBV4-1	TRBJ2-4	NA	NA	TGCGCCAGCAGCCTAACTCATCTAGCCAAAAACATTCAGTACTTC	CASSLTHLAKNIQYF
TRBV6-5	TRBJ1-1	NA	NA	TGTGCCAGCAGTTACGTGGGAGGCAGGACTGAAGCTTTCTTT	CASSYVGGRTEAFF
TRBV14	TRBJ1-2	TRBD1	NA	TGTGCCAGCAGCCAGTACAGGGGGCCTGGCTATGGCTACACCTTC	CASSQYRGPGYGYTF
TRBV29-1	TRBJ2-7	NA	NA	TGCAGCGTTGAGGGGGGGGCTAGCTCCTACGAGCAGTACTTC	CSVEGGASSYEQYF
TRBV6-2/TRBV6-3	TRBJ1-5	NA	NA	TGTGCCAGCAGTTACCAAGGAAAAGGGGGAAAAGGGAATCAGCCCCAGCATTTT	CASSYQGKGGKGNQPQHF
TRBV7-6	TRBJ2-5	NA	NA	TGTGCCAGCTCCCTCGGGAAGAAGGAGACCCAGTACTTC	CASSLGKKETQYF
TRBV18	TRBJ1-5	NA	NA	TGTGCCAGCTCACCCGTAGCCGAGGACACCAATCAGCCCCAGCATTTT	CASSPVAEDTNQPQHF
TRBV6-4	TRBJ2-1	NA	NA	TGTGCCAGCAGTGACCGACTAGATACCGATGAGCAGTTCTTC	CASSDRLDTDEQFF
TRBV5-6	TRBJ1-1	NA	NA	TGTGCCAGCAGCTTGGGGAGGGGGAACACTGAAGCTTTCTTT	CASSLGRGNTEAFF
TRBV6-5	TRBJ2-3	NA	NA	TGTGCCAGCAGTCAGACTAGCACAGATACGCAGTATTTT	CASSQTSTDTQYF